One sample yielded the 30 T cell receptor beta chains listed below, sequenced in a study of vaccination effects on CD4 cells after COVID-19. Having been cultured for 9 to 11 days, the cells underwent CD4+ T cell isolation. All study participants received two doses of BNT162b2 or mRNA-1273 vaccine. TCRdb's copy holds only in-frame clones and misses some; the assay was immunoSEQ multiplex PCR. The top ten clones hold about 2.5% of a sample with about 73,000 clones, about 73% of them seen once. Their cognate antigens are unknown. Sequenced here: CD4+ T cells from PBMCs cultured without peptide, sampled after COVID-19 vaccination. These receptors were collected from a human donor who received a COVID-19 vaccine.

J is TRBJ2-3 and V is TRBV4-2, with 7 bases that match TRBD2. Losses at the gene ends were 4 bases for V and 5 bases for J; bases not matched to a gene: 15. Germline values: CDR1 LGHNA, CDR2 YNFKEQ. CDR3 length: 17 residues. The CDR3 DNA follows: TGTGCCAGCAGCCCCCGAAGCATGGGACTAAGGGGAGATACGCAGTATTTT. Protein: CASSPRSMGLRGDTQYF.

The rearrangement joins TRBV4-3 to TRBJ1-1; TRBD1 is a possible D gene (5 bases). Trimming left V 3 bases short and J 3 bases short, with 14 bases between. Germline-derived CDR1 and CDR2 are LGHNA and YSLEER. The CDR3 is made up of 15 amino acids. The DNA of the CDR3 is TGCGCCAGCAGCCACCTAGACAGAGGGGACACTGAAGCTTTCTTT. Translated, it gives CASSHLDRGDTEAFF.

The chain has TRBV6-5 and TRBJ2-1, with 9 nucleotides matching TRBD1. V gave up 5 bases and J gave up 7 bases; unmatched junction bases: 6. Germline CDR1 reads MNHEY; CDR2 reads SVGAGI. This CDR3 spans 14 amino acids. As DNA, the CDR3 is TGTGCCAGCAGTCCCGGGACAGGGAGGAATGAGCAGTTCTTC. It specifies CASSPGTGRNEQFF.

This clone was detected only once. The CDR3 loop reads CASTQTGITEQYV. For the CDR3, the DNA is TGTGCCAGCACCCAGACAGGGATTACCGAGCAGTACGTC. The chain has TRBV28 and TRBJ2-7, with TRBD1 identical over 7 bases. The CDR3 consists of 13 residues. The V segment lost 7 bases and the J segment 6 bases; nucleotides outside the gene matches: 9. The germline gives CDR1 MDHEN, CDR2 SYDVKM.

CDR3 sequence: CASSIRDYEQYV. The CDR3 DNA reads TGTGCCAGTAGTATAAGGGACTACGAGCAGTACGTC. This sequence joins TRBV19 and TRBJ2-7; D unresolved. The V end was cut by 2 bases, the J end by 3 bases, with 5 bases between. Germline CDR1 reads LNHDA; CDR2 reads SQIVND (reference sequence). The CDR3 consists of 12 residues.

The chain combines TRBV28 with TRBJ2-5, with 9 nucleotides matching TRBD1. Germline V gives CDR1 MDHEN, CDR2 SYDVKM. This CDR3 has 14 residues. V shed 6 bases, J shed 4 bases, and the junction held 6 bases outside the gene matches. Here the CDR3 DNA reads TGTGCCAGCAGGGCACAGGGGGCTGGAGAGACCCAGTACTTC. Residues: CASRAQGAGETQYF.

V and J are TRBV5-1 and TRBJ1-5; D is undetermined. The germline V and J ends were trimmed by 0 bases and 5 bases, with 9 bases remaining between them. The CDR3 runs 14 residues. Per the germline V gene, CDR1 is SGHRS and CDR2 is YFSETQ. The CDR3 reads CASSLGGGDQPQHF. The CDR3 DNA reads TGCGCCAGCAGCTTGGGGGGTGGAGATCAGCCCCAGCATTTT.

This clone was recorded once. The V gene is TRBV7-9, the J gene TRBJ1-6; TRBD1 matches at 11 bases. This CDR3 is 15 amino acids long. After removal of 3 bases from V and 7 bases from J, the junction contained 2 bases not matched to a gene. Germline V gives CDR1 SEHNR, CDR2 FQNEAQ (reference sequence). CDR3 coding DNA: TGTGCCAGCAGCTTTGGGGACAGGGGGAATTCACCCCTCCACTTT. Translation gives CASSFGDRGNSPLHF.

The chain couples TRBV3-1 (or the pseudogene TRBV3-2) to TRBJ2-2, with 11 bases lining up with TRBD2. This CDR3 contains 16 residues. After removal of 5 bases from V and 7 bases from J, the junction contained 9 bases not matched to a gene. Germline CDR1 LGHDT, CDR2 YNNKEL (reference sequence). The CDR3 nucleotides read TGTGCCAGCAGCTTATTAGCGGGGGGGCCTGGCGGGGAGCTGTTTTTT. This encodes CASSLLAGGPGGELFF.

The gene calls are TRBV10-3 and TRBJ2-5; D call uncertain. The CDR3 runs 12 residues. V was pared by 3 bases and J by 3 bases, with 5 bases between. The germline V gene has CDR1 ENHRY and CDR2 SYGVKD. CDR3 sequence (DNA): TGTGCCATCAGTGACTCAGAAGAGACCCAGTACTTC. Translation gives CAISDSEETQYF.

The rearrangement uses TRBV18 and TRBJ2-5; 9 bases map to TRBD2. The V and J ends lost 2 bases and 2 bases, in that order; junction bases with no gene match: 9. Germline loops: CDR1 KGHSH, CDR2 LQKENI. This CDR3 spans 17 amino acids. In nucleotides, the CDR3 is TGTGCCAGCTCACCAGCTCGAGGTAGCGGGGGTCAAGAGACCCAGTACTTC. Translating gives CASSPARGSGGQETQYF.

In DNA form, the CDR3 reads TGCGCCAGCAGCTTGGACGGACAGGGGGCTACACCCCTCCACTTT. Encoded protein: CASSLDGQGATPLHF. The chain carries TRBV5-1 and TRBJ1-6; 11 bases match TRBD1. The junction had 4 bases not matched to a gene; V was cut back by 0 bases and J by 11 bases. This CDR3 has 15 amino acids. CDR1 is SGHRS, CDR2 YFSETQ, per germline.

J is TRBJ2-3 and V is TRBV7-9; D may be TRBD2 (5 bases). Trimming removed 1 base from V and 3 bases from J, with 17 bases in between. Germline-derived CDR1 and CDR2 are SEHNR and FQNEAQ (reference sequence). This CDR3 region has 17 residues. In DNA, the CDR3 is TGTGCCAGCAGCTTAGGGTCGTCTTGGGGAGAGACAGATACGCAGTATTTT. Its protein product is CASSLGSSWGETDTQYF.

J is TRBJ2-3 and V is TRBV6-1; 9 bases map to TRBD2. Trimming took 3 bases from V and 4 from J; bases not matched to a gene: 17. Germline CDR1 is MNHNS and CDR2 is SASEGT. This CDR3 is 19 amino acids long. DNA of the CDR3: TGTGCCAGCAGTGAGATCTGGGGGGGAGCGGGGGGTCTTTCAGATACGCAGTATTTT. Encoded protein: CASSEIWGGAGGLSDTQYF.

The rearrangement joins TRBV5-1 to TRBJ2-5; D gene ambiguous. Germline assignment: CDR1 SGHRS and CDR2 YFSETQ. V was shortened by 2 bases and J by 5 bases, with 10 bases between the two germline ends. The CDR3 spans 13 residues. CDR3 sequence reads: CASSFSSQETQYF. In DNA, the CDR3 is TGCGCCAGCAGCTTCTCCAGCCAGGAGACCCAGTACTTC.

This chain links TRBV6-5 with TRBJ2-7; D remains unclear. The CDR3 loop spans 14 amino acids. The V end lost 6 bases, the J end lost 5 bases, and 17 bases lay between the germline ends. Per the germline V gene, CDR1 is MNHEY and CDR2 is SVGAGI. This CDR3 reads CASSPLVGAHEQYV. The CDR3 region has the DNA TGTGCCAGCAGCCCCTTGGTAGGTGCCCACGAGCAGTACGTC.

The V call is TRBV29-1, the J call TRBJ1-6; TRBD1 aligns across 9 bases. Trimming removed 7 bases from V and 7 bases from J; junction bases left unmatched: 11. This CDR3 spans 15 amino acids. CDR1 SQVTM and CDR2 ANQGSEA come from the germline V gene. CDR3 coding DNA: TGCAGCGCGCGTAGTGGGACAGGGCAGAATTCACCCCTCCACTTT. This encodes CSARSGTGQNSPLHF.

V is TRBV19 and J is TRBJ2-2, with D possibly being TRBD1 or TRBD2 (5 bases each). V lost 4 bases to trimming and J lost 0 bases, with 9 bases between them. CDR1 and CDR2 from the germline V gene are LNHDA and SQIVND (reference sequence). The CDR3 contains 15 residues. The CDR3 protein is CASSKGRSNTGELFF. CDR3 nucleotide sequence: TGTGCCAGTAGTAAGGGACGGTCGAACACCGGGGAGCTGTTTTTT.

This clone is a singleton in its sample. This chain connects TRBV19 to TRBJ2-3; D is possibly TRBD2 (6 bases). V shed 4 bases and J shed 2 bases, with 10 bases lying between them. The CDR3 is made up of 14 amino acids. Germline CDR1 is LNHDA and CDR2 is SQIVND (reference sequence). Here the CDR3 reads CASSKGLFTDTQYF. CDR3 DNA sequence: TGTGCCAGTAGTAAGGGACTTTTCACAGATACGCAGTATTTT.

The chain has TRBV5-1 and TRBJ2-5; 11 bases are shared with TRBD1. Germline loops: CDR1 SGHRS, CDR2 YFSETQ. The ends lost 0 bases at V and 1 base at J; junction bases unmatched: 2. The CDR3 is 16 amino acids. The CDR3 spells CASSLGGTGGQETQYF. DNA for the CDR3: TGCGCCAGCAGCTTGGGGGGGACAGGGGGCCAAGAGACCCAGTACTTC.

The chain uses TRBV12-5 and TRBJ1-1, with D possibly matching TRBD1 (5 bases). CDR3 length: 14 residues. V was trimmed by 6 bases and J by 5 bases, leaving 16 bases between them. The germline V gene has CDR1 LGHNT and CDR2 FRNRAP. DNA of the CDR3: TGTGCTAGTGGCTGGGGGGGGTCGAAGACTGAAGCTTTCTTT. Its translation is CASGWGGSKTEAFF.

The CDR3 DNA is TGTGCCACCAGTGACCACCAAGGGGGCGCGAGTGAAAAACTGTTTTTT. It is translated as CATSDHQGGASEKLFF. The V call is TRBV24-1, the J call TRBJ1-4; the match to TRBD1 covers 7 bases. The V segment lost 4 bases and the J segment 7 bases; nucleotides outside the gene matches: 11. CDR3 length: 16 residues. From germline, CDR1 is KGHDR and CDR2 SFDVKD.

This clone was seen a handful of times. Here the CDR3 DNA reads TGTGCCAGCAGCGTGACAGGCAATTTGGGAGCTTTCTTT. Translation: CASSVTGNLGAFF. The V gene is TRBV7-9, the J gene TRBJ1-1, with D tentatively TRBD1 (6 bases). V shed 5 bases and J shed 10 bases, with 17 bases lying between them. CDR1 is SEHNR and CDR2 is FQNEAQ in the germline V gene (reference sequence). The CDR3 runs to 13 residues.

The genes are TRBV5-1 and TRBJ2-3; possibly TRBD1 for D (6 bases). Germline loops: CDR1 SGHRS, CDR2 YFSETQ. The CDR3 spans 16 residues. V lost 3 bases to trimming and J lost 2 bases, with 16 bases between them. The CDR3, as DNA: TGCGCCAGCAGCTCCTCCGGGACACTATACACAGATACGCAGTATTTT. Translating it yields CASSSSGTLYTDTQYF.

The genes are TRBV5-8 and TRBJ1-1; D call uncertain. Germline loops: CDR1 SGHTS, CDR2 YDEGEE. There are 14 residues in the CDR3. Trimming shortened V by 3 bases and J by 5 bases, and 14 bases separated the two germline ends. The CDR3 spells CASSWMGSETEAFF. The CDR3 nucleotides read TGTGCCAGCAGCTGGATGGGATCTGAGACTGAAGCTTTCTTT.

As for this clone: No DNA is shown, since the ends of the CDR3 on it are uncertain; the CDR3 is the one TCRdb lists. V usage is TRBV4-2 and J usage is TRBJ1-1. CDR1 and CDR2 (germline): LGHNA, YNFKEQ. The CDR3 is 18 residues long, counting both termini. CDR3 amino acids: CASSLFRARERLFTEAFF.

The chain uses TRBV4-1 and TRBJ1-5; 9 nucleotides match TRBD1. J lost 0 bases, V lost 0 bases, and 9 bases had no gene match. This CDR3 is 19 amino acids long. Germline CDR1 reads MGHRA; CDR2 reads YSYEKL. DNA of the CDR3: TGCGCCAGCAGCCAAGACGTGACAGGGGGGACCTATAGCAATCAGCCCCAGCATTTT. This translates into CASSQDVTGGTYSNQPQHF.

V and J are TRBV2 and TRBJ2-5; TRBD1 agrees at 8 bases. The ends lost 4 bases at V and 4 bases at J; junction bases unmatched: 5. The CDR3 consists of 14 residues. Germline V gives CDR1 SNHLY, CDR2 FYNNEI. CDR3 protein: CASSGDRTGETQYF. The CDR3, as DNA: TGTGCCAGCAGTGGGGACAGGACCGGAGAGACCCAGTACTTC.

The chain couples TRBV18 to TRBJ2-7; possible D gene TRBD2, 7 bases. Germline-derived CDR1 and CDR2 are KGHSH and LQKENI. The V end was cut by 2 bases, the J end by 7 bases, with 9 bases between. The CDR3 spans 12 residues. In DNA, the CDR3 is TGTGCCAGCTCACCAGAGGGGGGGGAGCAGTACGTC. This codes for CASSPEGGEQYV.

CDR3 sequence reads: CASSPSSTEAFF. CDR3 DNA: TGTGCCAGCAGTCCCAGTTCCACTGAAGCTTTCTTT. The chain links TRBV12-3 or TRBV12-4 to TRBJ1-1; D unclear. Between the trimmed V and J ends, which lost 5 bases and 4 bases, there was a span of 8 bases. This CDR3 is 12 amino acids long.